This T cell receptor (beta chain) was documented in a study of cytomegalovirus exposure and HLA in healthy donors. The PCR made use of 60 Vbeta and 13 Jbeta primers. Using immunoSEQ multiplex PCR, the repertoire was profiled, and TCRdb retains in-frame clones only, with some absent. Here the sample spans 150,000 to 180,000 clones, 70% to 90% being singletons. The sequencing sample was made of PBMCs. This clonotype was obtained from a woman in her late teens or twenties in good health and CMV-seronegative.

CDR3 protein: CASSIDTFQAFF. In DNA form, the CDR3 reads TGTGCCAGTAGTATCGACACCTTTCAAGCTTTCTTT. The chain carries TRBV19 and TRBJ1-1; no reliable D call. This CDR3 is built from 12 residues. CDR1 and CDR2 (germline): LNHDA, SQIVND (reference sequence). V lost 3 bases and J 9 bases, leaving 11 bases between the germline ends.